These 3 T cell receptor beta chains were sequenced from one sample in a study of T cell responses to AZD1222 COVID-19 vaccine. Assay used: immunoSEQ multiplex PCR; TCRdb lists only in-frame clones, some missing. The data show 69,000 or so clones, roughly 87% seen once. Here the sequenced sample was peripheral blood, taken 28 days after the second AZD1222 dose. The source is an adult who received the AZD1222 COVID-19 vaccine.

CDR3 nucleotide sequence: TGTGCCAGCAGCCTTTCCGGGACTAGCTATTCCGCCTACAATGAGCAGTTCTTC. Translated: CASSLSGTSYSAYNEQFF. The V gene is TRBV7-9, the J gene TRBJ2-1; 9 nucleotides align to TRBD2. After removal of 5 bases from V and 2 bases from J, the junction contained 13 bases not matched to a gene. The CDR3 has 18 residues. The germline V gene has CDR1 SEHNR and CDR2 FQNEAQ (reference sequence).

The V and J genes are TRBV4-3 and TRBJ2-1; either TRBD1 or TRBD2 may supply D (5 bases each). The germline V gene encodes CDR1 LGHNA and CDR2 YSLEER. This CDR3 region has 15 residues. The V end was cut by 1 base, the J end by 5 bases, with 12 bases between. The CDR3 spells CASSQASGPHNEQFF. In DNA, the CDR3 is TGCGCCAGCAGCCAAGCCTCGGGACCCCACAATGAGCAGTTCTTC.

This chain links TRBV5-6 with TRBJ1-4, with 7 bases matching TRBD1. The CDR3 consists of 14 residues. CDR1 and CDR2 from the germline V gene are SGHDT and YYEEEE. Germline trimming cut 2 bases from V and 5 bases from J; bases unmatched to any gene: 3. DNA of the CDR3: TGTGCCAGCAGCTTATCGACAGGGAATGAAAAACTGTTTTTT. Its translation is CASSLSTGNEKLFF.